This TCR beta chain derives from a study of PD-1 blockade in classical Hodgkin lymphoma. Overall study results and limits: Why repertoires differed is undefined; disease activity or prior therapy possibly contributed.

CDR3 size: 14 residues. V lost 1 base to trimming and J lost 6 bases, with 9 bases between them. Germline V gives CDR1 SEHNR, CDR2 FQNEAQ (reference sequence). Generated by immunoSEQ multiplex PCR, the TCRdb table keeps only in-frame clones and is missing some. The data show about 150,000 clones, around four fifths seen once. All trial patients relapsed after autologous stem cell transplantation. Of note for this clone: The antigen is unknown.

V is TRBV7-9 and J is TRBJ1-4; weak D call: TRBD1 (5 bases). The source is a human donor with classical Hodgkin lymphoma. Source: peripheral blood mononuclear cells (PBMCs), taken before the second cycle of nivolumab. The CDR3 DNA follows: TGTGCCAGCAGCTTAGAGGGACCTGATGAAAAACTGTTTTTT. This translates into CASSLEGPDEKLFF.